Each of the 12 T cell receptor beta chains below was sequenced from the same sample in a study of blood T cells in healthy people across ages. A J-beta primer mix and a sample-barcoded 5' primer were used in a second PCR of roughly 6 to 11 cycles. Via MiXCR, TCRdb re-called the 5' RACE reads, giving one row per CDR3 protein. The sample holds roughly 930,000 distinct CDR3 sequences, about 48% seen once. Source material: blood. The receptors here all came from a man aged 25-45 years in good health.

V and J are TRBV2 and TRBJ1-4, with D possibly matching TRBD1 (6 bases). The germline CDR1 and CDR2 sequences are SNHLY and FYNNEI. The CDR3 contains 14 residues. V lost 6 bases and J lost 5, with 13 bases in between. This CDR3 reads CASRTDSRNEKLFF. The CDR3 nucleotides read TGTGCCAGCAGGACGGACAGCAGAAATGAAAAACTGTTTTTT.

A few counts support this clonotype. The chain combines TRBV2 with TRBJ2-7; TRBD2 aligns across 11 bases. V shed 3 bases and J 4 bases; nucleotides not matched to a gene: 5. CDR1 is SNHLY, CDR2 FYNNEI, per germline. The CDR3 consists of 15 residues. CDR3 coding DNA: TGTGCCAGCAGTGAGAGACTAGCGGGGAATTACGAGCAGTACTTC. This sequence encodes CASSERLAGNYEQYF.

This chain connects TRBV10-3 to TRBJ2-3; 10 bases line up with TRBD1. Germline-derived CDR1 and CDR2 are ENHRY and SYGVKD. The CDR3 runs to 17 residues. V shed 6 bases and J 1 base; nucleotides not matched to a gene: 10. The CDR3 bases are TGTGCCATCAGACAGAGAGTGACAGGGGGCGGCACAGATACGCAGTATTTT. It codes for CAIRQRVTGGGTDTQYF.

The V gene is TRBV18, the J gene TRBJ2-7, with D possibly matching TRBD1 (5 bases). The CDR3 is 15 amino acids. V lost 2 bases and J 2 bases, leaving 13 bases between the germline ends. Germline V gene lookup returns CDR1 KGHSH and CDR2 LQKENI. Here the CDR3 DNA reads TGTGCCAGCTCACCATCACAGGTCTCCACCTACGAGCAGTACTTC. This gives the protein CASSPSQVSTYEQYF.

This clonotype was counted between two and nine times. The rearrangement joins TRBV27 to TRBJ2-4; no reliable D call. Between the trimmed V and J ends, which lost 3 bases and 4 bases, there was a span of 10 bases. There are 14 residues in the CDR3. Looked up from germline, CDR1 is MNHEY and CDR2 is SMNVEV (reference sequence). The CDR3 sequence: CASSFTYRKNIQYF. The CDR3 coding sequence is TGTGCCAGCAGTTTCACATACCGAAAAAACATTCAGTACTTC.

This clonotype was seen only a few times. The genes are TRBV29-1 and TRBJ1-2; D call uncertain. Deletions cut 4 bases from V and 0 bases from J, with 3 bases between. Germline assignment: CDR1 SQVTM and CDR2 ANQGSEA. The CDR3 covers 11 residues. The CDR3 DNA reads TGCAGCGTTGGGACTAACTATGGCTACACCTTC. Translated: CSVGTNYGYTF.

This sequence joins TRBV6-1 and TRBJ1-1; D unclear. CDR3 length equals 19 residues. CDR1 and CDR2 (germline): MNHNS, SASEGT. The germline V and J ends were trimmed by 1 base and 0 bases, with 21 bases remaining between them. The chain's CDR3 is CASSEEAAGPFDMNTEAFF. The CDR3 DNA reads TGTGCCAGCAGTGAAGAGGCCGCAGGCCCGTTTGACATGAACACTGAAGCTTTCTTT.

This chain joins TRBV20-1 and TRBJ2-7, with a weak D call TRBD1 (5 bases). Germline V lookup: CDR1 DFQATT, CDR2 SNEGSKA (reference sequence). The CDR3 contains 14 residues. Deletions cut 3 bases from V and 9 bases from J, with 21 bases between. The CDR3 nucleotides are TGCAGTGCTAGCTCCAGGGTCACCACTCAAGGGCAGTACTTC. It is translated as CSASSRVTTQGQYF.

This clonotype was seen a handful of times. The chain joins TRBV4-1 to TRBJ2-5; 13 bases map to TRBD2. Judging by the DNA end, TRBJ2-7 fits better; the J call may be wrong. The CDR3 covers 16 residues. The germline V gene encodes CDR1 MGHRA and CDR2 YSYEKL. The CDR3 region is CASSQPYGTSGDEQYF. CDR3 coding DNA: TGCGCCAGCAGCCAACCCTACGGGACTAGCGGGGACGAGCAGTACTTC.

This chain joins TRBV29-1 and TRBJ1-2; perhaps TRBD1 as D (5 bases). CDR3 length equals 12 residues. Between the trimmed V and J ends, which lost 0 bases and 8 bases, there was a span of 10 bases. Per the germline V gene, CDR1 is SQVTM and CDR2 is ANQGSEA. The CDR3 DNA is TGCAGCGTTGAAGACCAGGGCTGGGGCTACACCTTC. This codes for CSVEDQGWGYTF.

The chain links TRBV20-1 to TRBJ2-7; 9 bases are a match to TRBD2. Germline V gene data show CDR1 as DFQATT and CDR2 as SNEGSKA (reference sequence). The trim removed 5 bases at V and 0 bases at J, leaving 8 bases unmatched. The CDR3 consists of 15 residues. The CDR3 bases are TGCAGTGCTTCCATTAGCGGGGGAAGCTCCTACGAGCAGTACTTC. Its protein is CSASISGGSSYEQYF.

This clonotype occurred a few times. The genes are TRBV27 and TRBJ2-5; weak D call: TRBD2 (5 bases). The V gene's germline CDR1 is MNHEY and CDR2 SMNVEV (reference sequence). The CDR3 totals 15 residues. Between the trimmed V and J ends, which lost 8 bases and 0 bases, there was a span of 16 bases. CDR3 in DNA: TGTGCCAGCGCCCTCGGAGCGGCTTACCAAGAGACCCAGTACTTC. Translated, it gives CASALGAAYQETQYF.